The present T cell receptor (beta chain) was sequenced within a study of response to subunit inactivated influenza vaccine. The study, taken as a whole, reports: The study's authors posited that every seasonal influenza vaccination enlists few new T cells.

Germline V gene data show CDR1 as SQVTM and CDR2 as ANQGSEA. The CDR3 runs 13 residues. V lost 3 bases and J lost 8; bases outside the gene matches: 6. On this clonotype: Its target is unknown.

MiXCR was run by TCRdb on the RT-PCR reads, yielding one entry per CDR3 protein. The sample carries 300,000 to 350,000 distinct CDR3 sequences, roughly 20% recorded once. Sequencing was performed on PBMCs from blood, taken roughly 20 months after vaccination. The chain has TRBV29-1 and TRBJ1-4; 7 bases line up with TRBD1. The receptor was isolated from a man aged 50-75 years who received an inactivated influenza vaccine. This CDR3 is CSVEPGGDEKLFF. CDR3 nucleotides: TGCAGCGTTGAGCCAGGGGGTGACGAAAAACTGTTTTTT.